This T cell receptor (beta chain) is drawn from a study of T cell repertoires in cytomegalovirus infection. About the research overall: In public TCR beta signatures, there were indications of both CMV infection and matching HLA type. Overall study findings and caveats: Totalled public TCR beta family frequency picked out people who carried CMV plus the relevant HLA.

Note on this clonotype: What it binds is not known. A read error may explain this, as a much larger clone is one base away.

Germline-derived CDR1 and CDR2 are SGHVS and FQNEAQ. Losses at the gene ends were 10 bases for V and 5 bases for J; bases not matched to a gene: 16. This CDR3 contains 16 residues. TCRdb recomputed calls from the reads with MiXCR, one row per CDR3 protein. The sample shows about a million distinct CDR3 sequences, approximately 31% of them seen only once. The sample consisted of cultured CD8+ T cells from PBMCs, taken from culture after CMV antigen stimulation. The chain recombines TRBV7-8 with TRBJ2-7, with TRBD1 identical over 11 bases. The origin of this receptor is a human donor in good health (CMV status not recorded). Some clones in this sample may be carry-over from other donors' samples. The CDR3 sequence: CANRSTQGQGEDEQYF. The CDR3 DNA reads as TGTGCCAACAGGTCAACGCAGGGACAGGGGGAGGACGAGCAGTACTTC.